The clone carrying this T cell receptor beta chain has a handful of counts. The antigen remains undetermined. The data originate from a study of T-cell memory formation after mild COVID-19. Overall study context: The study found TCR clusters largely donor specific.

Using its own MiXCR run on the 5' RACE reads, TCRdb lists one record per CDR3 protein. The data hold 450,000 or so distinct CDR3 sequences, with roughly 20% observed a single time. Study observations and caveats: There was a balanced CD4/CD8 profile in clones contracting day 15 to 85, and later expanders leaned CD4+. In pre-infection memory, a portion of responding clones appeared, which suggested that cross-reactive memory joined.

V lost 2 bases and J 4 bases, leaving 19 bases between the germline ends. Germline values: CDR1 SGHRS, CDR2 YFSETQ. The CDR3 is 16 amino acids. What was sequenced was PBMCs or a T cell subset sorted from them (not recorded which). This clonotype was sampled from an adult woman who had mild COVID-19 (a few samples of this study predate the infection). Cell type and time point are not known. V and J are TRBV5-1 and TRBJ2-7, with TRBD1 as a possible D gene (5 bases). CDR3 nucleotide sequence: TGCGCCAGCAGCTTCTCATTGAGACAGAATAATTACGAGCAGTACTTC. It translates to CASSFSLRQNNYEQYF.